The following is a T cell receptor (beta chain) sequence with its context. The antigen remains undetermined. This record belongs to a study of shared clonotypes between healthy human individuals. Looking at the study overall: Per donor, three plates held CD4 naive cells, three held CD4 memory, two held CD8 naive and one held CD8 memory.

Study-level findings and limits: Among donors, the sharing of clonotypes was expected to be influenced by sequencing depth. A few donors had about 5.1% of their naive CD4 clonotypes in common.

Under the authors' procedure: ImmunoSEQ sequences covered only the junction and lacked quality scores; filtering therefore differed. Assay: immunoSEQ multiplex PCR; the TCRdb copy retains only in-frame clones and omits some. The V and J calls and clone size were taken over from that table, and D and trimming were inferred from the DNA. The repertoire includes about 1,900,000 clones, just under 95% of them detected once, and 1.2% sits in the top ten. The naive CD8 population came from CD45RO-negative cells selected for CCR7, without terminally differentiated effector memory CD45RA+ cells. The specimen was naive CD8+ T cells sorted from blood. The TCR originated in a man aged 18 to 35 in good health.

The CDR3 protein is CASSPMYLQGQLYEQYF. CDR3 coding DNA: TGTGCCAGCAGCCCCATGTATTTACAGGGTCAACTCTACGAGCAGTACTTC. The J gene is TRBJ2-7, the V gene TRBV11-2, with a tentative D call TRBD1 (6 bases). The CDR3 consists of 17 residues. Germline CDR1 reads SGHAT; CDR2 reads FQNNGV. Deletions cut 5 bases from V and 3 bases from J, with 23 bases between.